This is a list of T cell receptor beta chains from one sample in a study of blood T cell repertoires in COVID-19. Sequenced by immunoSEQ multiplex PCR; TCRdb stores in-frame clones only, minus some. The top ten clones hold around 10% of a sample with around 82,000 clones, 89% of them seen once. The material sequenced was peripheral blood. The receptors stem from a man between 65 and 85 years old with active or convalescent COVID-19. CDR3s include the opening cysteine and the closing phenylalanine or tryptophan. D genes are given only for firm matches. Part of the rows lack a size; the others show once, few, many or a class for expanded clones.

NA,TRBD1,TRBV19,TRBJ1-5,TGTGCCAGTAGTCCGGGACAGGGAGGCCATCAGCCCCAGCATTTT,CASSPGQGGHQPQHF
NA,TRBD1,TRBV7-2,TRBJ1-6,TGTGCCAGCAGCCTTAGACAGGGGGGAGTTCCCCTCCACTTT,CASSLRQGGVPLHF
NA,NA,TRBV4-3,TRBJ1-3,TGCGCCAGCAGCCCGAGTAGGGGATCCGGAAACACCATATATTTT,CASSPSRGSGNTIYF
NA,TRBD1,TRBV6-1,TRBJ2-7,TGTGCCAGCAGTGAAGCCCCCGACAGGGTCTACGAGCAGTACTTC,CASSEAPDRVYEQYF
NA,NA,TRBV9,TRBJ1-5,TGTGCCAGCAGCCCGGAACCAGGGGAATTACAGCCCCAGCATTTT,CASSPEPGELQPQHF
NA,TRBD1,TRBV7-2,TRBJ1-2,TGTGCCAGCAGACTATTGGGGACAGGCGTCTATGGCTACACCTTC,CASRLLGTGVYGYTF
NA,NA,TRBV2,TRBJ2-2,TGTGCCAGCAGTGAAAGTTCGGTCTACACCGGGGAGCTGTTTTTT,CASSESSVYTGELFF
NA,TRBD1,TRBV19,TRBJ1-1,TGTGCCAGTAGTACGACAGGGGGTGGGACTGAAGCTTTCTTT,CASSTTGGGTEAFF
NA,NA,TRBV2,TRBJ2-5,TGTGCCAGCAGGGGGGCGAAGGGCAAACCCCAAGAGACCCAGTACTTC,CASRGAKGKPQETQYF
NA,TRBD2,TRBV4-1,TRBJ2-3,TGCGCCAGCAGCCAAGAGGTGCGGGGGGCCCTCACAGATACGCAGTATTTT,CASSQEVRGALTDTQYF
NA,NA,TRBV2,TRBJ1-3,TGTGCCAGCAGTGAAACGGGGATCGGAAACACCATATATTTT,CASSETGIGNTIYF
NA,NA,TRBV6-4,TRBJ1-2,TGTGCCAGCATTGAGGGATACTTACCAGGGGATGGCTACACCTTC,CASIEGYLPGDGYTF
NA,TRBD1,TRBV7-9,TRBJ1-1,TGTGCCAGCAGCCAGGGACAGCTGGACACTGAAGCTTTCTTT,CASSQGQLDTEAFF
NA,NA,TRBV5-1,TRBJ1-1,TGCGCCAGCAGCCTAACCGGGGGCACTGAAGCTTTCTTT,CASSLTGGTEAFF
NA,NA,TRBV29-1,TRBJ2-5,TGCAGCGTTGTAGGAACCGTCAGGGTGAGGGAGACCCAGTACTTC,CSVVGTVRVRETQYF
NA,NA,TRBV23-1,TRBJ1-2,TGCGCCAGCAGTCAGGGCCATGGACTAATAAAGTTATCTGATGGCTACACCTTC,CASSQGHGLIKLSDGYTF
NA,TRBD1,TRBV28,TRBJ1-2,TGTGCCAGCAGTACGGGGCCGGGACAGGGGGCGCCTGACTATGGCTACACCTTC,CASSTGPGQGAPDYGYTF
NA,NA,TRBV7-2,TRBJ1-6,TGTGCCAGCAGCTTATACGGCGGAAATTCACCCCTCCACTTT,CASSLYGGNSPLHF
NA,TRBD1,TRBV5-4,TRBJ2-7,TGTGCCAGCAGCCCCAGGACAGGGGTTCCCTCCTACGAGCAGTACTTC,CASSPRTGVPSYEQYF
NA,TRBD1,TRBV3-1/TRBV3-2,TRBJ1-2,TGTGCCAGCAGCCAAGGATTCCGGGACAGGGCTTATGGCTACACCTTC,CASSQGFRDRAYGYTF
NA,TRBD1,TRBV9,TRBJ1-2,TGTGCCAGCAGCAGCTCCGGACAGGGGGCGTATGGCTACACCTTC,CASSSSGQGAYGYTF
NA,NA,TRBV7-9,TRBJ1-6,TGTGCCAGCAGCTTAGTGGCCGGGGGGAATTCACCCCTCCACTTT,CASSLVAGGNSPLHF
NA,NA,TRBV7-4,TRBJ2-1,TGTGCCAGCAGCTTAATTCTGTTCTTC,CASSLILFF
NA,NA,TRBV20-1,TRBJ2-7,TGCAGTGCTAGTAAGGGGTTGGACGAGCAGTACTTC,CSASKGLDEQYF
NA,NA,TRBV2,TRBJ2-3,TGTGCCAGCGAGGGGCGGGAAGCAGATACGCAGTATTTT,CASEGREADTQYF
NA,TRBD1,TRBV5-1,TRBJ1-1,TGCGCCAGCAGCAGGGACAGGAACACTGAAGCTTTCTTT,CASSRDRNTEAFF
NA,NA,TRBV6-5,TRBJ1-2,TGTGCCAGCAGTTACTTCCTGTCCCATGGCTACACCTTC,CASSYFLSHGYTF
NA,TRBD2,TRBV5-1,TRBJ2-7,TGCGCCAGCAGCCCCGGGTTAGCGGGGAGTCTTTCCGACGAGCAGTACTTC,CASSPGLAGSLSDEQYF
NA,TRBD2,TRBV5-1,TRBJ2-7,TGCGCCAGCAGTGCCACCCTAGCGGGGGCCTACGAGCAGTACTTC,CASSATLAGAYEQYF
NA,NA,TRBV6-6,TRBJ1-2,TGTGCCAGCAGTTCCGCGACAGTCTATGGCTACACCTTC,CASSSATVYGYTF
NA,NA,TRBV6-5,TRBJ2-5,TGTGCCAGCAGTCCAGAGGCCAGGAGGGAGACCCAGTACTTC,CASSPEARRETQYF
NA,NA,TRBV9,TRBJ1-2,TGTGCCAGCAGCGTAGACGGCGACCTGAGGTATGGCTACACCTTC,CASSVDGDLRYGYTF
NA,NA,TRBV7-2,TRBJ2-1,TGTGCCAGCAGCTTAAGGTGGCAGGTCTCCTACAATGAGCAGTTCTTC,CASSLRWQVSYNEQFF
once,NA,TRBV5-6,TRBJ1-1,TGTGCCAGCAGAAGGGGATACACTGAAGCTTTCTTT,CASRRGYTEAFF
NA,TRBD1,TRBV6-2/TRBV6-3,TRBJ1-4,TGTGCCAGCAGTAGAGACAGGGATGAAAAACTGTTTTTT,CASSRDRDEKLFF
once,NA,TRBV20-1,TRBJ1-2,TGCAGTGCTAAGGAAGGGGTCGGCTACACCTTC,CSAKEGVGYTF
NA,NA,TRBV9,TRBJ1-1,TGTGCCAGCAGCCCCCGTCAGGGGCTTAGCACTGAAGCTTTCTTT,CASSPRQGLSTEAFF
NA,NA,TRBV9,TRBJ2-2,TGTGCCAGCAGCGCGGACGGGACATTTACCGGGGAGCTGTTTTTT,CASSADGTFTGELFF
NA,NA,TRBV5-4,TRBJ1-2,TGTGCCAGCAGCTTGCAGGGAGGGAGCTATGGCTACACCTTC,CASSLQGGSYGYTF
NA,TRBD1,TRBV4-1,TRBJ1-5,TGCGCCAGCAGCTTGGGACAGGGATTTCAGCCCCAGCATTTT,CASSLGQGFQPQHF